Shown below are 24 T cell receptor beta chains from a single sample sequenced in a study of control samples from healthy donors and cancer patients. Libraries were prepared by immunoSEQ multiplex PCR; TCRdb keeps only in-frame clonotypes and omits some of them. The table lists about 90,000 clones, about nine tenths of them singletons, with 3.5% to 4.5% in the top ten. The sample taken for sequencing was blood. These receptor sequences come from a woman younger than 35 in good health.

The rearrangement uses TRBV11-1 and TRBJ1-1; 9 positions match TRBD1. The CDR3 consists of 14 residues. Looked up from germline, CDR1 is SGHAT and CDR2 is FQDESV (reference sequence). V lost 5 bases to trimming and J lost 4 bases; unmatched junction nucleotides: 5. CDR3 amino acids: CASSATGGSTEAFF. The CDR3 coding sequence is TGTGCCAGCAGCGCGACAGGGGGTAGCACTGAAGCTTTCTTT.

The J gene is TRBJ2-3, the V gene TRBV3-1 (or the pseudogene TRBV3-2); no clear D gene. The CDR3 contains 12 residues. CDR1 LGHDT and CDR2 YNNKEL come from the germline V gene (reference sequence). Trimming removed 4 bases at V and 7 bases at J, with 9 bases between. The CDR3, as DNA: TGTGCCAGCAGCCTCTCACATCATACGCAGTATTTT. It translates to CASSLSHHTQYF.

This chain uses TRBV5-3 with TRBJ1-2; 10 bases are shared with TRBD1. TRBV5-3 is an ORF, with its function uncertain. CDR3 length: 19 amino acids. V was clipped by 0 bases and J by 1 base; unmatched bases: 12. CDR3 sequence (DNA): TGTGCCAGAAGCTTGGATGGGACAGGGGATTCGCGGTTTAACTATGGCTACACCTTC. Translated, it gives CARSLDGTGDSRFNYGYTF.

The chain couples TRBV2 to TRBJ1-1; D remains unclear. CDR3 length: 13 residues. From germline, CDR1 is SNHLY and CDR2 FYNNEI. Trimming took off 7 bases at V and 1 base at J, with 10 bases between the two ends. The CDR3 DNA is TGTGCCAGCAAAAGACGAGGGAACACTGAAGCTTTCTTT. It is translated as CASKRRGNTEAFF.

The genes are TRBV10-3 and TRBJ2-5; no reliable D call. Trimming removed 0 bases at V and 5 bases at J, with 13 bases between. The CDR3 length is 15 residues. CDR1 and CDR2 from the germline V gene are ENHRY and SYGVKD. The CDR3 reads CAISESASLGETQYF. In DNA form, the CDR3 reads TGTGCCATCAGTGAGTCAGCGAGCCTAGGCGAGACCCAGTACTTC.

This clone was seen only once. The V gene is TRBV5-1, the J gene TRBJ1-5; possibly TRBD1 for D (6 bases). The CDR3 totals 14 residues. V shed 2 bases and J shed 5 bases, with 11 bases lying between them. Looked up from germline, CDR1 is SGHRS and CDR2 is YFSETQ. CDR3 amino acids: CASSLQGIDQPQHF. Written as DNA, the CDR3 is TGCGCCAGCAGCTTACAGGGAATAGATCAGCCCCAGCATTTT.

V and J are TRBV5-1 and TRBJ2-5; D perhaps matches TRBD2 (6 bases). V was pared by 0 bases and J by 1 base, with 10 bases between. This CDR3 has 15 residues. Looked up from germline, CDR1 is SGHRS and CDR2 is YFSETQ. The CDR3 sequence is CASSLAAGPQETQYF. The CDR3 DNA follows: TGCGCCAGCAGCTTGGCCGCGGGGCCCCAAGAGACCCAGTACTTC. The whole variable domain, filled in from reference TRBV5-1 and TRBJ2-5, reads KAGVTQTPRYLIKTRGQQVTLSCSPISGHRSVSWYQQTPGQGLQFLFEYFSETQRNKGNFPGRFSGRQFSNSRSEMNVSTLELGDSALYLCASSLAAGPQETQYFGPGTRLLVL.

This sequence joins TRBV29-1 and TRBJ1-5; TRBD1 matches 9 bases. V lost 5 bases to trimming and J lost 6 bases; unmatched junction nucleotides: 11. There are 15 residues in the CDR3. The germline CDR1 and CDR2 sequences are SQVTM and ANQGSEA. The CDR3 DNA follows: TGCAGCGTTTCACAGGGGGCCGGGGCTGGTCAGCCCCAGCATTTT. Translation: CSVSQGAGAGQPQHF.

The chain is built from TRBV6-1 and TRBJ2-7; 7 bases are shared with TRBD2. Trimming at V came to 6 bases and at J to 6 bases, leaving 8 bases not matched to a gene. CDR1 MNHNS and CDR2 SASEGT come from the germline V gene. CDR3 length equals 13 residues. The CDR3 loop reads CASSPGEGGEQYF. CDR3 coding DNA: TGTGCCAGCAGCCCGGGGGAGGGAGGCGAGCAGTACTTC.

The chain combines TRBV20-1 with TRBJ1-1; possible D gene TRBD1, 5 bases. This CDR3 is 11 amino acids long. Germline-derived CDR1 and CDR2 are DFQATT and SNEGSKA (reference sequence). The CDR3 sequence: CSGLRVSEAFF. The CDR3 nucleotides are TGCAGCGGTCTCAGGGTGTCTGAAGCTTTCTTT.

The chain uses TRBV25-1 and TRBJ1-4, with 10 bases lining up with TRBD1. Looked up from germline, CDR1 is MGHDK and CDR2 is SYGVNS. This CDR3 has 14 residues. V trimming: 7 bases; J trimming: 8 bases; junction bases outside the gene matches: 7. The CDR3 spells CASKEDRGDEKLFF. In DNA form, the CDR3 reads TGTGCCAGCAAAGAGGACAGGGGGGACGAAAAACTGTTTTTT.

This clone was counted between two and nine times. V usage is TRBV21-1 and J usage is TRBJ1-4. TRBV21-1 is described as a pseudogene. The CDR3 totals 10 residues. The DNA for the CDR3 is TGTGCCAGCAGCAAAGAGGGCCTGTTTTTT. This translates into CASSKEGLFF.

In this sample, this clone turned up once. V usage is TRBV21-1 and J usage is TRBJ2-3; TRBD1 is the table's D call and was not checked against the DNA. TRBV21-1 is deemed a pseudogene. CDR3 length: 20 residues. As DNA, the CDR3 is TGTGCCAGCAGCTCCCCGACCCTGGGCTCAAACAGTTCTGGCACAGATACGCAGTATTTT. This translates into CASSSPTLGSNSSGTDTQYF.

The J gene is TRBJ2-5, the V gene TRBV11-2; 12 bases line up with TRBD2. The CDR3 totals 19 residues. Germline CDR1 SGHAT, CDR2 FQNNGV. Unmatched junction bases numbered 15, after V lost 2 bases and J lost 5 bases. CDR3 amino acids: CASSLRSSGGAGFSETQYF. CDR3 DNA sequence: TGTGCCAGCAGCTTACGTTCTAGCGGGGGGGCAGGATTTTCGGAGACCCAGTACTTC.

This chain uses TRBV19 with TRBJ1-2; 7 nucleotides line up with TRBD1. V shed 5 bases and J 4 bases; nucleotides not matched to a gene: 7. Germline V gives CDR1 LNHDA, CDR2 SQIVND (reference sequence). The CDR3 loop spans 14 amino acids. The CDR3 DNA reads TGTGCCAGTAGTCTAAACAGGGGCAGCTATGGCTACACCTTC. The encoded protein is CASSLNRGSYGYTF.

As DNA, the CDR3 is TGCGCCAGCAGTAGGGACAGGTCGTATGGCTACACCTTC. Encoded protein: CASSRDRSYGYTF. The rearrangement joins TRBV5-1 to TRBJ1-2; 8 bases match TRBD1. CDR3 size: 13 residues. Germline assignment: CDR1 SGHRS and CDR2 YFSETQ. Trimming took 5 bases from V and 5 from J; bases not matched to a gene: 5.

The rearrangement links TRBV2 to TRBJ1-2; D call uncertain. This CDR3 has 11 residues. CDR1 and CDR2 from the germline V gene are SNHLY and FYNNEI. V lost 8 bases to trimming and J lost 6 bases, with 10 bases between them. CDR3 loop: CASGRKNGYTF. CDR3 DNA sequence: TGTGCCAGCGGGAGGAAAAATGGCTACACCTTC.

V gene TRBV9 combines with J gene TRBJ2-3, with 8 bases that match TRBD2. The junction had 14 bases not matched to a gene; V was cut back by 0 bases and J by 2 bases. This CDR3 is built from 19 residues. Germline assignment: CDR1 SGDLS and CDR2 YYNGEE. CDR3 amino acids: CASSVGTSGFPTYTDTQYF. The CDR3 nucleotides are TGTGCCAGCAGCGTAGGTACTAGCGGATTTCCCACCTACACAGATACGCAGTATTTT.

CDR3 sequence: CASSPGGGGGPDTQYF. CDR3 DNA: TGTGCCAGCAGCCCCGGCGGGGGAGGTGGTCCAGATACGCAGTATTTT. This chain uses TRBV7-3 with TRBJ2-3, with 7 bases aligning to TRBD2. Germline-derived CDR1 and CDR2 are SGHTA and FQGTGA. The CDR3 length is 16 residues. Germline trimming cut 5 bases from V and 4 bases from J; bases unmatched to any gene: 12.

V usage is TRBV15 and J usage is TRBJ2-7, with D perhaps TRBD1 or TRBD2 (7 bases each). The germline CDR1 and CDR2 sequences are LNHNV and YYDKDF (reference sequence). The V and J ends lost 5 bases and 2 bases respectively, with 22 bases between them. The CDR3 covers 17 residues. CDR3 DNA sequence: TGTGCCACCAGCGTCCCGGAGGGGGCGGGGGAAACCTACGAGCAGTACTTC. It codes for CATSVPEGAGETYEQYF.

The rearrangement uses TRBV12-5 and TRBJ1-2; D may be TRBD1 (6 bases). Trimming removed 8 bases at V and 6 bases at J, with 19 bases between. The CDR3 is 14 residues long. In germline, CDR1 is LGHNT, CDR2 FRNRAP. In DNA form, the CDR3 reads TGTGCTAGTTACAGGGCAGATCTTTTTGATGGCTACACCTTC. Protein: CASYRADLFDGYTF.

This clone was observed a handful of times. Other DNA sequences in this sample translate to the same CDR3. CDR3 amino acids: CASSDSGGADTQYF. CDR3 nucleotides: TGTGCCAGCAGTGACAGCGGGGGGGCAGATACGCAGTATTTT. This chain connects TRBV6-4 to TRBJ2-3, with 10 bases that match TRBD2. Germline V CDR1 and CDR2: MRHNA, SNTAGT. Trimming at V came to 2 bases and at J to 4 bases, leaving 0 bases not matched to a gene. The CDR3 has 14 amino acids.

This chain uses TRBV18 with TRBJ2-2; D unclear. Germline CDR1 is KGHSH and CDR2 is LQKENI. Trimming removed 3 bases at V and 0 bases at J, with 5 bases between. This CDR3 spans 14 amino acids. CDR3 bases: TGTGCCAGCTCACCGGCTGCGAACACCGGGGAGCTGTTTTTT. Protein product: CASSPAANTGELFF.

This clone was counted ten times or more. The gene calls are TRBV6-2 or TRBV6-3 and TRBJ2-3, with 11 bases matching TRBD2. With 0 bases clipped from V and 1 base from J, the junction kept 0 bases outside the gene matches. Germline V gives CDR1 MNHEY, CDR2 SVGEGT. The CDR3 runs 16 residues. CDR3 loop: CASSYSSGGGTDTQYF. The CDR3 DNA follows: TGTGCCAGCAGTTACTCTAGCGGGGGGGGCACAGATACGCAGTATTTT.